This T cell receptor (beta chain) is from a study of tumor and adjacent non-tumor tissue in lung cancer. Study-level findings and limits: Higher tumor TCR diversity was associated with shorter survival.

Three rounds of nested PCR, following a modified ARM-PCR protocol, produced the TCRbeta library. TCRdb analysed the multiplex PCR reads with MiXCR anew, one entry per CDR3 protein. This sample has about 44,000 distinct CDR3 sequences, with 64% found just once. This sample's RNA came from whole unsorted tissue. The normal lung tissue was taken more than 3 cm from the tumor edge. CDR3 length equals 13 residues. CDR1 and CDR2 from the germline V gene are MNHEY and SVGAGI. As to this clonotype: The antigen remains undetermined. Relative to the germline gene, one junction end is altered; a read error may explain this.

Source material: distant non-tumor lung tissue. The sequence derives from a woman in her sixties or seventies with non-small cell lung cancer. The chain carries TRBV6-5 and TRBJ1-2, with a tentative D call TRBD1 (6 bases). The CDR3 nucleotides read TGTGCCAGCAGTTACTCCAGGGGTGGGGGCTACATCTTC. This encodes CASSYSRGGGYIF.